This record looks at one T cell receptor beta chain sequence and its context. Authors' methods: The authors estimated nucleated cell counts from reference gene primer amplification. TCRdb keeps only in-frame clones here, not all; method: immunoSEQ multiplex PCR. The D gene and trimming were derived from the DNA, and the V and J assignments and clone size from that table. The sample holds a few hundred thousand clones; around 92% are singletons and the top ten take almost 9.5%. The record originates from a study of blood T cell repertoires in COVID-19. Study in general: The origin of the acute and convalescent COVID-19 samples was the United States, Italy and Spain.

Symptom resolution, clearance, or two negative PCRs marked donors in Cohort 3 as recovered. The CDR3 extends over 17 amino acids. Germline loops: CDR1 PRHDT, CDR2 FYEKMQ (reference sequence). Trimming took off 2 bases at V and 0 bases at J, with 14 bases between the two ends. V usage is TRBV13 and J usage is TRBJ1-3; D gene ambiguous. Sequenced material: PBMCs or T cells enriched from blood (not recorded which). The receptor was derived from a young woman who had recovered from COVID-19. Written as DNA, the CDR3 is TGTGCCAGCAGCTTACCGAGAGCGGCCTACTCTGGAAACACCATATATTTT. Translating gives CASSLPRAAYSGNTIYF.